This TCR beta chain was sequenced for a study of T cells in Graves' hyperthyroidism and ophthalmopathy. Uncontrolled infection, other autoimmune disease, pregnancy or lactation led to exclusion. Together with thyroid ultrasound, orbital computed tomography, serum thyroxine and TRAb, clinical symptoms were used for diagnoses. Study-wide results and caveats: Most clonotypes expanded in thyroid above 0.001 were likewise present in blood. Ophthalmopathy prediction by the model preceded onset by a median about 6.5 months.

The source material, RNA transcripts, was used to amplify TCR beta CDR3 regions. The HTBI primer set drove a first-round RT-PCR of the TCR CDR3. TCRdb passed the multiplex PCR reads through MiXCR, listing each CDR3 protein once. Here the sample spans about 600,000 distinct CDR3 sequences, roughly 15% being singletons. The V end lost 1 base, the J end lost 6 bases, and 12 bases lay between the germline ends. In germline, CDR1 is SEHNR, CDR2 FQNEAQ (reference sequence). The CDR3 sequence is 14 residues long. There are many counts of this clonotype. Its antigen is currently unknown. Input material: blood. The V call is TRBV7-9, the J call TRBJ1-1, with D perhaps TRBD1 (5 bases). The TCR sequence derives from a woman between 40 and 55 years old with Graves' ophthalmopathy. In nucleotides, the CDR3 is TGTGCCAGCAGCTTAGTGGGCCTCAGGGCTGAAGCTTTCTTT. The encoded protein is CASSLVGLRAEAFF.